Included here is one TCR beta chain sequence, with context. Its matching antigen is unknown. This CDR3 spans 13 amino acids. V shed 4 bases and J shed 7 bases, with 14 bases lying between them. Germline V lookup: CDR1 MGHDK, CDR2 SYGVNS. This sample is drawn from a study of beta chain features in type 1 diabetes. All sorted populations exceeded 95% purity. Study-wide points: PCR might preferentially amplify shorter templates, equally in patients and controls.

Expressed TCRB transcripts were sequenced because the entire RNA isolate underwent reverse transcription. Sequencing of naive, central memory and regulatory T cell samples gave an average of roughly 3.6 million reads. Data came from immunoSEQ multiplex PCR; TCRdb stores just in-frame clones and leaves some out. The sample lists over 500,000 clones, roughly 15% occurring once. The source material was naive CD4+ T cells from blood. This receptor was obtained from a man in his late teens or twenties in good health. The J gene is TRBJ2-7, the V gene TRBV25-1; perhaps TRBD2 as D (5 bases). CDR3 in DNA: TGTGCCAGCAGTGCCCTCGGACTCCCGGAGCAGTACTTC. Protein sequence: CASSALGLPEQYF.